The 7 T cell receptor beta chains presented below share a single source sample, sequenced in a study of blood T cell repertoires in COVID-19. TCRdb keeps only in-frame clones here, not all; method: immunoSEQ multiplex PCR. The sample has 260,000 or so clones; around 82% are singletons. The specimen was PBMCs or T cells enriched from blood (not recorded which). These receptors all come from a middle-aged woman who had been exposed to COVID-19.

The chain joins TRBV7-9 to TRBJ1-1; D perhaps matches TRBD1 (5 bases). Trimming cost V 5 bases and J 5 bases, with 15 bases left between them. The CDR3 runs to 14 residues. From germline, CDR1 is SEHNR and CDR2 FQNEAQ (reference sequence). The CDR3 protein is CASSPYLGGTEAFF. CDR3 in DNA: TGTGCCAGCAGCCCATATTTGGGGGGTACTGAAGCTTTCTTT.

The chain links TRBV3-1 (or the pseudogene TRBV3-2) to TRBJ1-1; TRBD1 matches at 7 bases. This CDR3 is 13 amino acids long. V was clipped by 3 bases and J by 4 bases; unmatched bases: 2. Germline lookup yields CDR1 LGHDT and CDR2 YNNKEL (reference sequence). CDR3 nucleotides: TGTGCCAGCAGCCATACAGGGGTCACTGAAGCTTTCTTT. As protein: CASSHTGVTEAFF.

This chain joins TRBV11-2 and TRBJ1-2, with D maybe TRBD1 (5 bases). Germline CDR1 is SGHAT and CDR2 is FQNNGV. CDR3 length: 16 amino acids. Trimming cost V 1 base and J 1 base, with 13 bases left between them. CDR3 amino acids: CASSLGRGDFNYGYTF. In DNA, the CDR3 is TGTGCCAGCAGCTTAGGAAGAGGGGACTTTAACTATGGCTACACCTTC.

This sequence joins TRBV11-2 and TRBJ2-1, with 7 bases fitting TRBD2. V lost 1 base and J lost 3; bases outside the gene matches: 9. This CDR3 comprises 17 residues. The germline gives CDR1 SGHAT, CDR2 FQNNGV. The chain's CDR3 is CASSLAALAGDYNEQFF. Written as DNA, the CDR3 is TGTGCCAGCAGCTTAGCCGCTTTGGCGGGGGACTACAATGAGCAGTTCTTC.

The CDR3: CASSPPGGRQETQYF. The CDR3 DNA reads as TGTGCCAGCAGTCCCCCCGGGGGTAGACAAGAGACCCAGTACTTC. The chain is built from TRBV6-5 and TRBJ2-5; the D gene is possibly TRBD2 (6 bases). CDR3 size: 15 residues. V shed 5 bases and J shed 2 bases, with 15 bases lying between them. The germline CDR1 and CDR2 sequences are MNHEY and SVGAGI.

The CDR3 region has the DNA TGTGCCAGCAGCTCCCGGGGTCTGGGTGCTGAAGCTTTCTTT. This gives the protein CASSSRGLGAEAFF. The chain employs TRBV13 and TRBJ1-1; D not resolved. V lost 4 bases and J 6 bases, leaving 15 bases between the germline ends. From germline, CDR1 is PRHDT and CDR2 FYEKMQ (reference sequence). This CDR3 contains 14 residues.

V and J are TRBV24-1 and TRBJ1-4; 11 nucleotides agree with TRBD1. Germline-derived CDR1 and CDR2 are KGHDR and SFDVKD. V was clipped by 4 bases and J by 6 bases; unmatched bases: 3. CDR3 length equals 15 residues. In nucleotides, the CDR3 is TGTGCCACCAGTGACGTGGGACAGGGGGATGAAAAACTGTTTTTT. Its protein is CATSDVGQGDEKLFF.